This T cell receptor beta chain originates from a study of T cells in Graves' hyperthyroidism and ophthalmopathy. This CDR3 has 17 amino acids. Germline V gene sequence: CDR1 SGDLS, CDR2 YYNGEE. The ends were cut back, 0 bases at V and 3 bases at J, with 18 bases in the middle. RNA transcripts gave rise to amplified TCR beta CDR3 regions. Using the HTBI primer set, a first-round RT-PCR was run on the TCR CDR3. TCRdb passed the multiplex PCR reads through MiXCR, listing each CDR3 protein once. Counted here are hundreds of thousands of distinct CDR3 sequences, 14% occurring once; the ten biggest clones make up about 12%.

This receptor was obtained from a woman aged 50 to 60 with Graves' ophthalmopathy. Sample: blood. This chain links TRBV9 with TRBJ1-2; D is possibly TRBD1 (5 bases). This CDR3 reads CASSVGVQERFYYGYTF. For the CDR3, the DNA is TGTGCCAGCAGCGTAGGGGTACAGGAGCGATTCTACTATGGCTACACCTTC.